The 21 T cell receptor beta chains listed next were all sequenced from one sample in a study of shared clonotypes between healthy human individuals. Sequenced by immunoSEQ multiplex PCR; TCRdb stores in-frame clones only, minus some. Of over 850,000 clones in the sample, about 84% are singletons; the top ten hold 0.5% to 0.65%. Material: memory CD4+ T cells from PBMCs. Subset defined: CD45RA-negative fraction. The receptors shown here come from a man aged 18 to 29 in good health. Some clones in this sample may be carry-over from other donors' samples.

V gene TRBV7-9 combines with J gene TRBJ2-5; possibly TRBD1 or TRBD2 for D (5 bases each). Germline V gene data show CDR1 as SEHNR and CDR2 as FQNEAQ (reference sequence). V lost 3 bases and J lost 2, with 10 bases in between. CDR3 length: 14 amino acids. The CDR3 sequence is CASSFGTLQETQYF. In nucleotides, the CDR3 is TGTGCCAGCAGCTTTGGGACGCTACAAGAGACCCAGTACTTC.

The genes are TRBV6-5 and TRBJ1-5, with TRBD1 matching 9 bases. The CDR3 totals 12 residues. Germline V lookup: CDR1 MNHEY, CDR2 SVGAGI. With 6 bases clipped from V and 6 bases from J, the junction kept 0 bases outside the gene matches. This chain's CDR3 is CASRTGGQPQHF. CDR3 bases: TGTGCCAGCAGGACAGGGGGTCAGCCCCAGCATTTT.

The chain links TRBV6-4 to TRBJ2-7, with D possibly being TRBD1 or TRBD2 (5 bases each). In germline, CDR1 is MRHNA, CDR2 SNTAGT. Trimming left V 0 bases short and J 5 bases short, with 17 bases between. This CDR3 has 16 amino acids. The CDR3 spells CASSDSTGTTNHEQYF. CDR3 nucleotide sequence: TGTGCCAGCAGTGACTCGACGGGGACCACCAACCACGAGCAGTACTTC.

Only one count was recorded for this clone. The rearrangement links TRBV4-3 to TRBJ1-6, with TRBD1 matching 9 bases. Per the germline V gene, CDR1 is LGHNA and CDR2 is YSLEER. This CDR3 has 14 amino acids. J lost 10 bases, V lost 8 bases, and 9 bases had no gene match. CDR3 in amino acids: CASGRQGGNSPLHF. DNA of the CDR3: TGCGCCAGCGGTCGACAGGGGGGAAACTCACCCCTCCACTTT.

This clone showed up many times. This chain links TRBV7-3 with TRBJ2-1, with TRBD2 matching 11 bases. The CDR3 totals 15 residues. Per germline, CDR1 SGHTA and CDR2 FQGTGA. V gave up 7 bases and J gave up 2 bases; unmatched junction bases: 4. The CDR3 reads CASTLLAGAYNEQFF. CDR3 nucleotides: TGTGCCAGCACCCTACTAGCGGGAGCCTACAATGAGCAGTTCTTC. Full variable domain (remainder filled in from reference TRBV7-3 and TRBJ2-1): GAGVSQTPSNKVTEKGKYVELRCDPISGHTALYWYRQSLGQGPEFLIYFQGTGAADDSGLPNDRFFAVRPEGSVSTLKIQRTERGDSAVYLCASTLLAGAYNEQFFGPGTRLTVL.

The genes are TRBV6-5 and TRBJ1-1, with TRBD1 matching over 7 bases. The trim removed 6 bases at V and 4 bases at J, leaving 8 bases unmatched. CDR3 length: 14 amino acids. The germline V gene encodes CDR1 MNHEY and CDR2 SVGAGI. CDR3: CASRLQGHSTEAFF. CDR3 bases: TGTGCCAGCAGGCTACAGGGGCACAGCACTGAAGCTTTCTTT.

CDR3 in amino acids: CASSFGLATDTQYF. As DNA, the CDR3 is TGTGCCAGCAGCTTCGGACTAGCCACAGATACGCAGTATTTT. The rearrangement links TRBV7-3 to TRBJ2-3, with TRBD2 matching over 8 bases. CDR1 and CDR2 (germline): SGHTA, FQGTGA. The CDR3 covers 14 residues. J gave up 2 bases and V 3 bases, and 1 base lay outside the gene matches.

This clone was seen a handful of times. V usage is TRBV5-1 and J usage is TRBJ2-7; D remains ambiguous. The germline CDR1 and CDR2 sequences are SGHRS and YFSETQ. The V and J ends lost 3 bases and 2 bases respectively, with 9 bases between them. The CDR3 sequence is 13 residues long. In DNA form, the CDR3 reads TGCGCCAGCAGCTATGATGCAGCCTACGAGCAGTACTTC. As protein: CASSYDAAYEQYF.

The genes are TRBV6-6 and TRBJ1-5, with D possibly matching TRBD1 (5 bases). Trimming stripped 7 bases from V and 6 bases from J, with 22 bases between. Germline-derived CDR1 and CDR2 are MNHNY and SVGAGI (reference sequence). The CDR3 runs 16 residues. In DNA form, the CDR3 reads TGTGCCAGCAACTCGTTGGGGCAGGGTAGTGGTCAGCCCCAGCATTTT. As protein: CASNSLGQGSGQPQHF.

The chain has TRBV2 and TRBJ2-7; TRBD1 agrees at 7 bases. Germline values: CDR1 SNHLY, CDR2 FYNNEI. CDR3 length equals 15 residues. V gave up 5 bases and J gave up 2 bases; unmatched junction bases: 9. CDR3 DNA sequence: TGTGCCAGCAGTCCCGACAGGGTTCTAGCCTACGAGCAGTACTTC. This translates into CASSPDRVLAYEQYF.

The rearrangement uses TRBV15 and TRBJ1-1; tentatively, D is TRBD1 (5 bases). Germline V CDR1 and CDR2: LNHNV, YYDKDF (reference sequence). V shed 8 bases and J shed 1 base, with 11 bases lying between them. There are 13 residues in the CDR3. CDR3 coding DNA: TGTGCCACCGCGCGACAGAGGAACACTGAAGCTTTCTTT. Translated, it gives CATARQRNTEAFF.

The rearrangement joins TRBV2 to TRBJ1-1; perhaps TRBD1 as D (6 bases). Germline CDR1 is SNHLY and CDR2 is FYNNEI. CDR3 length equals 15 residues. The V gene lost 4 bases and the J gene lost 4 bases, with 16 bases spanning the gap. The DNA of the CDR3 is TGTGCCAGCAGTGGAGGAGGGCAGGGGTCCACTGAAGCTTTCTTT. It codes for CASSGGGQGSTEAFF. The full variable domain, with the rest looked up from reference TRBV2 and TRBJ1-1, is EPEVTQTPSHQVTQMGQEVILRCVPISNHLYFYWYRQILGQKVEFLVSFYNNEISEKSEIFDDQFSVERPDGSNFTLKIRSTKLEDSAMYFCASSGGGQGSTEAFFGQGTRLTVV.

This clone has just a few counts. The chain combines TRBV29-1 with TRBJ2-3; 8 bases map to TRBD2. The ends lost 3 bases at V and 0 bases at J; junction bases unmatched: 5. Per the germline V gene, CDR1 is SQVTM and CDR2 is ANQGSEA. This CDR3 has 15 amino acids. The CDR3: CSVEGSGASTDTQYF. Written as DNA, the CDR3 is TGCAGCGTTGAGGGTAGCGGGGCTAGCACAGATACGCAGTATTTT.

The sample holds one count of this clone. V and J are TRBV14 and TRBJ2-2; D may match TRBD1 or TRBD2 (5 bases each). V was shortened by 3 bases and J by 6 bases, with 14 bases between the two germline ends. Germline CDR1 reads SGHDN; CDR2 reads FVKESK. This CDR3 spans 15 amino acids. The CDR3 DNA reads TGTGCCAGCAGCCAGGTTGGGGGTCGGGCCGGGGAGCTGTTTTTT. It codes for CASSQVGGRAGELFF. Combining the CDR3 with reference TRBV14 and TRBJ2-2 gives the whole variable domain EAGVTQFPSHSVIEKGQTVTLRCDPISGHDNLYWYRRVMGKEIKFLLHFVKESKQDESGMPNNRFLAERTGGTYSTLKVQPAELEDSGVYFCASSQVGGRAGELFFGEGSRLTVL.

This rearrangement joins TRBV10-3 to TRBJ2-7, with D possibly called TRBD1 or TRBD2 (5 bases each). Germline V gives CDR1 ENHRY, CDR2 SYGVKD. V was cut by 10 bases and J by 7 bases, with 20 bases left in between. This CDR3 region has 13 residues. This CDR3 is CATRQGAGGEQYF. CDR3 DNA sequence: TGTGCCACCCGCCAGGGCGCCGGCGGGGAGCAGTACTTC.

CDR3 sequence: CASSPGVVENQPQHF. The CDR3 DNA sequence: TGTGCCAGCAGTCCAGGGGTAGTGGAGAATCAGCCCCAGCATTTT. J is TRBJ1-5 and V is TRBV6-1; possible D gene TRBD1, 6 bases. The CDR3 covers 15 residues. CDR1 is MNHNS, CDR2 SASEGT, per germline. V lost 5 bases and J lost 4, with 15 bases in between.

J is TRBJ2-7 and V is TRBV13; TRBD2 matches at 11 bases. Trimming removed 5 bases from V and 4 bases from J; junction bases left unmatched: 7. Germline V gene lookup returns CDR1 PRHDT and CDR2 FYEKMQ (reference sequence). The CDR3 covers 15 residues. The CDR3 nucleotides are TGTGCCAGCAGCCAGACTAGCGGGGCTTATTACGAGCAGTACTTC. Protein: CASSQTSGAYYEQYF.

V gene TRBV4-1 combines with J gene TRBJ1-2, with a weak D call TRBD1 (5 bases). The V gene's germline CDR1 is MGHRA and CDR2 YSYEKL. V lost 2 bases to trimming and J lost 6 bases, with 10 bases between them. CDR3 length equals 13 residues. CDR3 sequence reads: CASSQRDLNGYTF. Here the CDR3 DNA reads TGCGCCAGCAGCCAAAGGGACTTAAATGGCTACACCTTC.

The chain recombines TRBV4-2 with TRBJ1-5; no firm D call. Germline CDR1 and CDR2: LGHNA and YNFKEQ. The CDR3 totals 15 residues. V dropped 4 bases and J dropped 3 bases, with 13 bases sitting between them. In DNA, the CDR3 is TGTGCCAGCAGCCCCCGATGGCAGCTCAATCAGCCCCAGCATTTT. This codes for CASSPRWQLNQPQHF.

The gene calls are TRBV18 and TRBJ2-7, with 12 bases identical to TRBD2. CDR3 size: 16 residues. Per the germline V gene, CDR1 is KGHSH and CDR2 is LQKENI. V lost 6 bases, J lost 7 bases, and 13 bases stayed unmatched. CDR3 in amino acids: CASSTSGRPLLREQYF. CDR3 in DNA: TGTGCCAGCTCGACTAGCGGGAGACCCCTCCTAAGGGAGCAGTACTTC.

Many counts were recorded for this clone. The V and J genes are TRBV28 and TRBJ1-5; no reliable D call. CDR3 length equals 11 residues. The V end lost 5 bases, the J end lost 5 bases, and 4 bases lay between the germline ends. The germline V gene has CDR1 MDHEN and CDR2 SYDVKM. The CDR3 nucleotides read TGTGCCAGCAGTGGGTATCAGCCCCAGCATTTT. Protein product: CASSGYQPQHF.